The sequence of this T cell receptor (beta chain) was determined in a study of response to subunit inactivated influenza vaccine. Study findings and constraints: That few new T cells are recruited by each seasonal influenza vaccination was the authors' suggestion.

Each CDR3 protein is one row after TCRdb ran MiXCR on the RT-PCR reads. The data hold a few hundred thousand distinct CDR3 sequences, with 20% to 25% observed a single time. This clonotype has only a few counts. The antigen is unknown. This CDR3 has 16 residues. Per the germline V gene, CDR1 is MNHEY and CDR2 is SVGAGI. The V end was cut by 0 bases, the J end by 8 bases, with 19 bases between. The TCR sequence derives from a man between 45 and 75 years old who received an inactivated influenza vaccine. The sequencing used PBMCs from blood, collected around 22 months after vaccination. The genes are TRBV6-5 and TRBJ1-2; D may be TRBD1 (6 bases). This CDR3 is CASSYSIAWGAEGYTF. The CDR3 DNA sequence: TGTGCCAGCAGTTACTCGATAGCTTGGGGGGCTGAGGGCTACACCTTC.